This TCR beta chain was identified during a study of T cells in Graves' hyperthyroidism and ophthalmopathy. The J segment lost 6 bases and the V segment lost 3 bases, leaving 3 bases of the junction unmatched. The germline V gene encodes CDR1 SEHNR and CDR2 FQNEAQ (reference sequence). The CDR3 has 15 amino acids. Hyperthyroidism in the patients, aged 18 to 65, was newly diagnosed and under 2 months in duration. This clonotype was counted ten times or more. RNA transcripts yielded amplified TCR beta CDR3 regions. Carried out on the TCR CDR3, a first-round RT-PCR used the HTBI primer set. One entry per CDR3 protein, called by TCRdb with MiXCR from the multiplex PCR reads. The sample holds approximately 600,000 distinct CDR3 sequences; roughly 14% are singletons and the top ten take 5.8%.

The rearrangement uses TRBV7-9 and TRBJ2-2; 11 bases agree with TRBD2. The sample consisted of blood. This clonotype originated in a woman in her twenties or thirties with Graves' hyperthyroidism that later progressed to Graves' ophthalmopathy. In DNA form, the CDR3 reads TGTGCCAGCAGCTTCCTAGCGGGAGGTCCCGGGGAGCTGTTTTTT. This gives the protein CASSFLAGGPGELFF.